This TCR beta chain was sequenced in a study of blood T cell repertoires in COVID-19. Study as a whole: Whether acute or convalescent, the COVID-19 samples came from the United States, Italy and Spain.

Per the original methods: Using reference gene primer amplification, nucleated cell counts were estimated. The repertoire was sequenced with immunoSEQ multiplex PCR; TCRdb's copy has only in-frame clones and lacks some. The DNA was the basis for D and trimming; V, J and clone size are from that table. The sample carries over 150,000 clones, about 90% recorded once. Germline V gives CDR1 SGHRS, CDR2 YFSETQ. Losses at the gene ends were 4 bases for V and 4 bases for J; bases not matched to a gene: 10. The CDR3 is 16 residues long. V is TRBV5-1 and J is TRBJ2-1; 8 bases align to TRBD2. The sample consisted of peripheral blood. The sequence was collected from an older man with active or convalescent COVID-19. CDR3 sequence reads: CASSGLAGSTYNEQFF. The DNA of the CDR3 is TGCGCCAGCAGCGGGTTAGCGGGGTCTACATACAATGAGCAGTTCTTC.